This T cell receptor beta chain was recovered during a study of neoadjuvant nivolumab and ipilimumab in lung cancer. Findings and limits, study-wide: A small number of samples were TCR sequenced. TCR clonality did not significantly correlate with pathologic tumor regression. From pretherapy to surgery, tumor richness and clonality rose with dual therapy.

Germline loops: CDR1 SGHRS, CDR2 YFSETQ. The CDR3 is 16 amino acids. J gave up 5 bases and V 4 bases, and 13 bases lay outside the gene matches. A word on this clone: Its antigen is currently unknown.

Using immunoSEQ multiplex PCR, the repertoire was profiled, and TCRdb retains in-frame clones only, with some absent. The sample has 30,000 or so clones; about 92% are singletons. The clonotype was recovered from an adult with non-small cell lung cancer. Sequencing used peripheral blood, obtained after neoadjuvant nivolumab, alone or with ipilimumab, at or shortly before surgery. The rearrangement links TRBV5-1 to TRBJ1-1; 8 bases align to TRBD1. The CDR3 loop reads CASSGTGGIEGTEAFF. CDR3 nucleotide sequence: TGCGCCAGCAGCGGGACAGGTGGAATAGAAGGGACTGAAGCTTTCTTT. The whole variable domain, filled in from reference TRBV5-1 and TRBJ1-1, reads KAGVTQTPRYLIKTRGQQVTLSCSPISGHRSVSWYQQTPGQGLQFLFEYFSETQRNKGNFPGRFSGRQFSNSRSEMNVSTLELGDSALYLCASSGTGGIEGTEAFFGQGTRLTVV.